Sequencing of this TCR beta chain was carried out in a study of long-term antiretroviral therapy in people with HIV. With respect to this clone: What it recognizes is unknown.

Every specimen held between roughly 0.9-10 million cryopreserved PBMC. These were thawed and washed before DNA extraction. Researchers report immunoSEQ v3.0 was run at survey level. Produced via immunoSEQ multiplex PCR; TCRdb's table is partial and in-frame only. The profile shows more than 35,000 clones, around 80% of them singletons. Per the germline V gene, CDR1 is SQVTM and CDR2 is ANQGSEA. V gave up 4 bases and J gave up 2 bases, with 12 bases separating them. The CDR3 length is 13 residues. Findings of the study overall: Dominant in the repertoire at all time points were clones expanded before ART. There were no data on ART adherence, viral resistance or therapy changes, a gap that limits inferences about post-ART repertoire changes.

V is TRBV29-1 and J is TRBJ2-7, with D possibly matching TRBD2 (6 bases). The sample consisted of unsorted PBMCs, taken 1.5 years after starting antiretroviral therapy. This TCR was recovered from a man aged 18 to 35 with HIV. CDR3 sequence: CSVGGVRAYEQYF. The CDR3 DNA reads TGCAGCGTTGGGGGGGTCCGAGCCTACGAGCAGTACTTC.